This entry features one TCR beta chain sequence. Its antigen is currently unknown. These data belong to a study of cytomegalovirus exposure and HLA in healthy donors. Study results and caveats: Donors were assumed by presence/absence analyses to have roughly uniform sequencing depth.

13 Jbeta primers and 60 Vbeta primers were used for the PCR. Sequenced by immunoSEQ multiplex PCR; TCRdb stores in-frame clones only, minus some. The data show about 130,000 clones, less than 85% seen once. The receptor was isolated from a man between 18 and 29 years old in good health and CMV-seropositive. Material: PBMCs.

For the CDR3, the DNA is TGTGCCAGTAGTATGGTGGTCGGGACAGGGCTAAAACTGTTTTTT. Amino acid sequence: CASSMVVGTGLKLFF. The chain employs TRBV19 and TRBJ1-4, with 9 positions matching TRBD1. The CDR3 spans 15 residues. Germline assignment: CDR1 LNHDA and CDR2 SQIVND (reference sequence). The V and J ends lost 3 bases and 10 bases, in that order; junction bases with no gene match: 9.